One sample yielded the 4 T cell receptor beta chains listed below, sequenced in a study of blood T cells in healthy people across ages (dated by TCRdb to 2014 to 2015). The protocol used for the library was 5' RACE. Sequencing instrument: Illumina HiSeq 2500. A second about 6 to 11 cycle PCR used a sample-barcoded 5' primer and a J-beta primer mix. In TCRdb, the public reads were trimmed at Q25 with fastp and aligned with MiXCR, with productive beta chains retained. Rows matching on CDR3 protein sequence are summarized as one entry with the most common DNA and genes. The sample has about 680,000 distinct CDR3 sequences on record, approximately 50% of them singletons. The ten largest clones take up 30% to 35% of the sample. Sequenced sample: blood. The receptors originated from a woman in her sixties or seventies in good health.

The rearrangement links TRBV10-3 to TRBJ1-1, with D possibly matching TRBD1 (5 bases). The CDR3 has 14 residues. Germline CDR1 is ENHRY and CDR2 is SYGVKD. The ends were cut back, 2 bases at V and 4 bases at J, with 11 bases in the middle. CDR3 coding DNA: TGTGCCATCAGTGAGACTGGGGCAGCCACTGAAGCTTTCTTT. Translated: CAISETGAATEAFF.

The chain employs TRBV20-1 and TRBJ2-2, with 11 positions matching TRBD2. Germline lookup yields CDR1 DFQATT and CDR2 SNEGSKA (reference sequence). The CDR3 extends over 14 amino acids. The V and J ends lost 3 bases and 3 bases, in that order; junction bases with no gene match: 0. CDR3 loop: CSARTSGDTGELFF. The CDR3 bases are TGCAGTGCTAGGACTAGCGGGGACACCGGGGAGCTGTTTTTT.

V and J are TRBV7-9 and TRBJ2-5, with 12 bases that match TRBD1. V was clipped by 3 bases and J by 5 bases; unmatched bases: 7. Germline values: CDR1 SEHNR, CDR2 FQNEAQ (reference sequence). The CDR3 extends over 16 amino acids. The CDR3 region is CASSFTGTGGRETQYF. Here the CDR3 DNA reads TGTGCCAGCAGCTTTACCGGGACAGGGGGCAGGGAGACCCAGTACTTC.

This clonotype was observed at least ten times. The chain joins TRBV4-3 to TRBJ1-2; D is uncertain. Germline assignment: CDR1 LGHNA and CDR2 YSLEER. The CDR3 spans 15 residues. V shed 0 bases and J shed 7 bases, with 15 bases lying between them. The CDR3 reads CASSQDPRREGGYTF. CDR3 sequence (DNA): TGCGCCAGCAGCCAAGATCCCAGGAGGGAAGGTGGCTACACCTTC.